Listed below are T cell receptor beta chains from one sample, sequenced in a study of cytomegalovirus exposure and HLA in healthy donors. TCRdb's table, derived via immunoSEQ multiplex PCR, lists solely in-frame clones and lacks some. The repertoire holds some 120,000 clones, with over 60% as singletons. Sequencing input: PBMCs. Every receptor here comes from a human donor in good health. CDR3s include the opening cysteine and the closing phenylalanine or tryptophan. A D gene is named only where the DNA matches it firmly. Only part of the rows carry a size: once, few, many, or a class if the clone is expanded.

V gene,clone size,D gene,J gene,CDR3 protein,CDR3 DNA
TRBV29-1,.,.,TRBJ2-7,CSVHGAGAYEQYF,TGCAGCGTTCATGGGGCAGGGGCCTACGAGCAGTACTTC
TRBV29-1,.,.,TRBJ1-5,CSVARGSNQPQHF,TGCAGCGTTGCGCGGGGTAGCAATCAGCCCCAGCATTTT
TRBV19,.,TRBD1,TRBJ1-5,CASSIVGQGVSNQPQHF,TGTGCCAGTAGTATAGTAGGACAGGGAGTTAGTAATCAGCCCCAGCATTTT
TRBV4-1,.,TRBD1,TRBJ1-5,CASSQGRGLQPQHF,TGCGCCAGCAGCCAAGGAAGGGGGCTCCAGCCCCAGCATTTT
TRBV7-9,.,TRBD2,TRBJ2-7,CSSSLVLAGGYEQYF,TGTTCCAGCAGCTTAGTTCTAGCGGGGGGTTACGAGCAGTACTTC
TRBV19,.,TRBD1,TRBJ1-5,CASRGQFNQPQHF,TGTGCCAGTAGGGGACAGTTCAATCAGCCCCAGCATTTT
TRBV7-6,.,.,TRBJ2-2,CATLDGAGELFF,TGTGCCACCCTTGATGGGGCTGGGGAGCTGTTTTTT
TRBV5-4,.,TRBD1,TRBJ2-5,CASSLEGAGETQYF,TGTGCCAGCAGCTTAGAGGGGGCCGGGGAGACCCAGTACTTC
TRBV6-5,.,.,TRBJ2-5,CASSHGGSGETQYF,TGTGCCAGCAGTCACGGGGGATCCGGCGAGACCCAGTACTTC
TRBV2,.,TRBD1,TRBJ2-5,CASTRQGKETQYF,TGTGCCAGCACCCGACAGGGGAAAGAGACCCAGTACTTC
TRBV5-6,.,.,TRBJ1-3,CASSEGSVGNTIYF,TGTGCCAGCAGTGAGGGATCGGTCGGAAACACCATATATTTT
TRBV10-3,.,TRBD1,TRBJ1-5,CAIGGDRVDQPQHF,TGTGCCATCGGTGGAGACAGGGTAGATCAGCCCCAGCATTTT
TRBV9,.,.,TRBJ1-1,CAKQYQGQPFGTEAFF,TGTGCCAAACAGTACCAGGGACAACCCTTCGGCACTGAAGCTTTCTTT
TRBV19,.,.,TRBJ1-2,CASGAGDNYGYTF,TGTGCCAGTGGGGCAGGGGACAACTATGGCTACACCTTC
TRBV6-5,.,TRBD1,TRBJ2-7,CASSYFDRAYEQYF,TGTGCCAGCAGTTACTTCGACAGGGCATACGAGCAGTACTTC
TRBV6-6,.,TRBD2,TRBJ2-3,CASSGGGLTDTQYF,TGTGCCAGCAGTGGCGGGGGACTCACAGATACGCAGTATTTT
TRBV7-9,.,.,TRBJ1-1,CASSPPQGHWNTEAFF,TGTGCCAGCAGCCCACCTCAGGGACACTGGAACACTGAAGCTTTCTTT
TRBV6-6,.,TRBD1,TRBJ1-1,CASSGQGAGTEAFF,TGTGCCAGCAGTGGACAGGGGGCTGGCACTGAAGCTTTCTTT
TRBV28,.,.,TRBJ1-5,CASSFGREPQHF,TGTGCCAGCAGTTTTGGTCGGGAGCCCCAGCATTTT
TRBV27,.,.,TRBJ2-7,CASSSTSAETPPYEQYF,TGTGCCAGCAGTTCCACTAGTGCGGAGACCCCACCCTACGAGCAGTACTTC
TRBV14,.,TRBD1,TRBJ1-1,CASSTMTGGTEAFF,TGTGCCAGCAGTACGATGACAGGGGGAACTGAAGCTTTCTTT
TRBV2,few,.,TRBJ2-3,CASKAGAFTDTQYF,TGTGCCAGCAAGGCGGGGGCCTTCACAGATACGCAGTATTTT
TRBV7-9,.,TRBD1,TRBJ1-2,CASSSVGQGVDGYTF,TGTGCCAGCAGCTCGGTGGGACAGGGGGTAGATGGCTACACCTTC
TRBV28,.,TRBD1,TRBJ2-4,CASREAGTGKNIQYF,TGTGCCAGCAGAGAAGCAGGGACAGGCAAAAACATTCAGTACTTC
TRBV29-1,few,TRBD1,TRBJ2-7,CSAWGQAYEQYF,TGCAGCGCTTGGGGACAGGCTTACGAGCAGTACTTC
TRBV2,.,TRBD2,TRBJ2-7,CASRSGGYEQYF,TGTGCCAGCAGGAGCGGGGGCTACGAGCAGTACTTC
TRBV19,.,TRBD1,TRBJ1-1,CASLDRVDTEAFF,TGTGCCAGTTTAGACAGGGTGGACACTGAAGCTTTCTTT
TRBV9,.,TRBD2,TRBJ2-5,CASSVGGGGALETQYF,TGTGCCAGCAGCGTAGGAGGCGGGGGGGCTTTAGAGACCCAGTACTTC
TRBV4-2,.,.,TRBJ1-1,CASSPQTGNTEAFF,TGTGCCAGCAGCCCTCAGACAGGGAACACTGAAGCTTTCTTT
TRBV5-1,.,.,TRBJ2-3,CASSLSAGNTDTQYF,TGCGCCAGCAGCTTGAGCGCCGGAAACACAGATACGCAGTATTTT
TRBV10-3,few,.,TRBJ1-1,CATVDSWNTEAFF,TGTGCCACCGTAGACAGTTGGAACACTGAAGCTTTCTTT
TRBV18,.,TRBD1,TRBJ2-1,CASSPQGSFDEQFF,TGTGCCAGCTCCCCACAGGGGTCCTTCGATGAGCAGTTCTTC
TRBV2,.,.,TRBJ1-1,CATPQGGTEAFF,TGTGCCACCCCCCAGGGCGGCACTGAAGCTTTCTTT
TRBV5-1,once,TRBD1,TRBJ2-1,CASSPGDSSYNEQFF,TGCGCCAGCAGCCCCGGGGACAGCTCCTACAATGAGCAGTTCTTC
TRBV7-9,.,TRBD2,TRBJ2-7,CASSFPVPGLSNHYEQYF,TGTGCCAGCAGCTTCCCCGTCCCGGGACTATCCAATCACTACGAGCAGTACTTC
TRBV11-2,.,.,TRBJ2-3,CASSYQYRGGDTQYF,TGTGCCAGCAGCTATCAATACAGGGGAGGAGATACGCAGTATTTT
TRBV27,.,.,TRBJ2-7,CASSPQIYYEQYF,TGTGCCAGCAGCCCACAAATATACTACGAGCAGTACTTC
TRBV21-1,.,.,TRBJ1-5,CASGLKGGNQPQHF,TGTGCCAGCGGACTGAAGGGCGGCAATCAGCCCCAGCATTTT
TRBV19,.,TRBD1,TRBJ1-1,CASKLGRYRGSGTEAFF,TGTGCCAGTAAATTGGGGCGCTACAGGGGCAGCGGCACTGAAGCTTTCTTT
TRBV7-9,.,TRBD2,TRBJ2-1,CASSPLAGLYNEQFF,TGTGCCAGCAGCCCACTAGCGGGCCTCTACAATGAGCAGTTCTTC
TRBV29-1,.,TRBD1,TRBJ1-4,CSVRGPATNEKLFF,TGCAGCGTGAGGGGGCCAGCAACTAATGAAAAACTGTTTTTT
TRBV19,.,TRBD2,TRBJ2-2,CASSSGGGNTGELFF,TGTGCCAGTAGTAGTGGGGGGGGGAACACCGGGGAGCTGTTTTTT